The 18 T cell receptor beta chains below come from one sample, sequenced in a study of blood T cell repertoires in COVID-19. Using immunoSEQ multiplex PCR, the repertoire was profiled, and TCRdb retains in-frame clones only, with some absent. The table records about 210,000 clones, 65% to 85% of them present only once. Sequencing was carried out using peripheral blood. The receptors originated from a human donor in a cohort sampled during active COVID-19.

This rearrangement joins TRBV30 to TRBJ1-3; D perhaps matches TRBD1 (5 bases). Germline V lookup: CDR1 GTSNPN, CDR2 SVGIG (reference sequence). This CDR3 spans 16 amino acids. Trimming took 3 bases from V and 0 from J, leaving 15 bases between them. As DNA, the CDR3 is TGTGCCTGGAGCTGGGGAGGGGATACCTCTGGAAACACCATATATTTT. As protein: CAWSWGGDTSGNTIYF.

The chain has TRBV20-1 and TRBJ2-7; D is unresolved. The CDR3 runs to 11 residues. The germline CDR1 and CDR2 sequences are DFQATT and SNEGSKA (reference sequence). V was pared by 5 bases and J by 6 bases, with 11 bases between. As DNA, the CDR3 is TGCAGTGCTCCCGACTGGATCGAGCAGTACTTC. It codes for CSAPDWIEQYF.

This chain connects TRBV27 to TRBJ2-7; 9 bases align to TRBD1. Looked up from germline, CDR1 is MNHEY and CDR2 is SMNVEV (reference sequence). The CDR3 has 18 amino acids. V dropped 7 bases and J dropped 4; count of bases not matched to a gene: 20. For the CDR3, the DNA is TGTGCCAGCACCCCTTCTGGGGGAAACCGGGACAGGGCGTACGAGCAGTACTTC. As protein: CASTPSGGNRDRAYEQYF.

Here the CDR3 DNA reads TGTGCCAGCAGTTCCCAGGTCAATGAGCAGTTCTTC. Amino acid sequence: CASSSQVNEQFF. This sequence joins TRBV28 and TRBJ2-1; unclear D gene. CDR1 is MDHEN and CDR2 is SYDVKM in the germline V gene. Trimming took 4 bases from V and 6 from J, leaving 7 bases between them. The CDR3 is 12 amino acids.

V usage is TRBV10-3 and J usage is TRBJ2-7; possibly TRBD2 for D (6 bases). There are 16 residues in the CDR3. V was trimmed by 5 bases and J by 1 base, leaving 18 bases between them. Germline V gives CDR1 ENHRY, CDR2 SYGVKD. CDR3 coding DNA: TGTGCCATCAGTCCCGGAAGAGGGACTTCGTCCTACGAGCAGTACTTC. It specifies CAISPGRGTSSYEQYF.

V is TRBV3-1 (or the pseudogene TRBV3-2) and J is TRBJ1-3; D not resolved. The CDR3 covers 17 residues. The germline V gene has CDR1 LGHDT and CDR2 YNNKEL (reference sequence). The V gene lost 1 base and the J gene lost 2 bases, with 15 bases spanning the gap. CDR3 bases: TGTGCCAGCAGCCAAGTGGCCGGAGGGTCGGCTGGAAACACCATATATTTT. It is translated as CASSQVAGGSAGNTIYF.

The rearrangement links TRBV3-1 (or the pseudogene TRBV3-2) to TRBJ1-1, with 10 bases aligning to TRBD1. The junction had 3 bases not matched to a gene; V was cut back by 4 bases and J by 4 bases. From germline, CDR1 is LGHDT and CDR2 YNNKEL (reference sequence). This CDR3 contains 14 residues. In DNA, the CDR3 is TGTGCCAGCAGCCGGGGACAGGGGTTCACTGAAGCTTTCTTT. It translates to CASSRGQGFTEAFF.

The chain joins TRBV29-1 to TRBJ1-4, with D hard to call. The CDR3 loop spans 12 amino acids. CDR1 is SQVTM, CDR2 ANQGSEA, per germline. V lost 4 bases to trimming and J lost 5 bases, with 8 bases between them. The CDR3 DNA sequence: TGCAGCGTTGGTAAGGAGAATGAAAAACTGTTTTTT. This translates into CSVGKENEKLFF.

This sequence joins TRBV2 and TRBJ1-3; TRBD1 might be the D (6 bases). Germline-derived CDR1 and CDR2 are SNHLY and FYNNEI. The CDR3 length is 15 residues. The ends were cut back, 10 bases at V and 3 bases at J, with 19 bases in the middle. In DNA, the CDR3 is TGTGCCAAAACAGGGTGGACGGGAATTGGAAACACCATATATTTT. It is translated as CAKTGWTGIGNTIYF.

The genes are TRBV7-9 and TRBJ1-4; no firm D call. The CDR3 extends over 14 amino acids. Germline CDR1 and CDR2: SEHNR and FQNEAQ (reference sequence). V was cut by 3 bases and J by 0 bases, with 5 bases left in between. The CDR3 is CASSFLSTNEKLFF. CDR3 DNA: TGTGCCAGCAGCTTTCTGTCAACTAATGAAAAACTGTTTTTT.

As regards this clone: In the same sample, other DNA sequences code for this CDR3. The chain has TRBV5-1 and TRBJ2-3; D uncertain. The ends were cut back, 0 bases at V and 0 bases at J, with 5 bases in the middle. There are 14 residues in the CDR3. CDR1 and CDR2 from the germline V gene are SGHRS and YFSETQ. The CDR3 region has the DNA TGCGCCAGCAGCTTGGGGGCTAGCACAGATACGCAGTATTTT. It encodes CASSLGASTDTQYF.

Many counts were recorded for this clone. This chain connects TRBV27 to TRBJ2-7; TRBD1 matches 10 bases. The ends lost 6 bases at V and 3 bases at J; junction bases unmatched: 2. The V gene's germline CDR1 is MNHEY and CDR2 SMNVEV (reference sequence). The CDR3 spans 13 residues. The CDR3 region has the DNA TGTGCCAGCAGGAGGACAGGGGGCTACGAGCAGTACTTC. Translating it yields CASRRTGGYEQYF.

J is TRBJ1-2 and V is TRBV2; 7 nucleotides align to TRBD1. Germline CDR1 reads SNHLY; CDR2 reads FYNNEI. The CDR3 is 13 residues long. J gave up 7 bases and V 7 bases, and 9 bases lay outside the gene matches. The CDR3 bases are TGTGCCAGCACTAACCAGGGGGGAGGTGGCTACACCTTC. It translates to CASTNQGGGGYTF.

V and J are TRBV28 and TRBJ2-7, with a tentative D call TRBD2 (5 bases). The CDR3 sequence is 11 residues long. V was trimmed by 10 bases and J by 7 bases, leaving 14 bases between them. The V gene's germline CDR1 is MDHEN and CDR2 SYDVKM. This chain's CDR3 is CATSTGIEQYF. CDR3 sequence (DNA): TGTGCCACCTCGACGGGGATTGAGCAGTACTTC.

The genes are TRBV6-4 and TRBJ1-5, with D tentatively TRBD1 (5 bases). The CDR3 extends over 13 amino acids. Germline V lookup: CDR1 MRHNA, CDR2 SNTAGT. Deletions cut 4 bases from V and 7 bases from J, with 11 bases between. The CDR3 DNA reads as TGTGCCAGCAGTGGGGGCCTAGGACAGCCCCAGCATTTT. This codes for CASSGGLGQPQHF.

J is TRBJ1-2 and V is TRBV28, with 7 bases lining up with TRBD1. This CDR3 is 14 amino acids long. CDR1 MDHEN and CDR2 SYDVKM come from the germline V gene. The junction had 13 bases not matched to a gene; V was cut back by 10 bases and J by 5 bases. CDR3 nucleotide sequence: TGTGCCACCGCAACGGGACAGTCCTTATATGGCTACACCTTC. This gives the protein CATATGQSLYGYTF.

This chain links TRBV28 with TRBJ1-2, with D perhaps TRBD1 (5 bases). Germline lookup yields CDR1 MDHEN and CDR2 SYDVKM. The CDR3 extends over 15 amino acids. Trimming removed 2 bases at V and 4 bases at J, with 14 bases between. The CDR3: CASSLSSGVGYGYTF. The CDR3 DNA follows: TGTGCCAGCAGTTTAAGCTCGGGGGTTGGCTATGGCTACACCTTC.

The rearrangement links TRBV11-2 to TRBJ1-3, with D possibly being TRBD1 (5 bases). The ends were cut back, 2 bases at V and 0 bases at J, with 5 bases in the middle. CDR3 length: 14 residues. CDR1 is SGHAT and CDR2 is FQNNGV in the germline V gene. The CDR3 is CASSLTGSGNTIYF. The CDR3 DNA sequence: TGTGCCAGCAGCTTAACAGGCTCTGGAAACACCATATATTTT.